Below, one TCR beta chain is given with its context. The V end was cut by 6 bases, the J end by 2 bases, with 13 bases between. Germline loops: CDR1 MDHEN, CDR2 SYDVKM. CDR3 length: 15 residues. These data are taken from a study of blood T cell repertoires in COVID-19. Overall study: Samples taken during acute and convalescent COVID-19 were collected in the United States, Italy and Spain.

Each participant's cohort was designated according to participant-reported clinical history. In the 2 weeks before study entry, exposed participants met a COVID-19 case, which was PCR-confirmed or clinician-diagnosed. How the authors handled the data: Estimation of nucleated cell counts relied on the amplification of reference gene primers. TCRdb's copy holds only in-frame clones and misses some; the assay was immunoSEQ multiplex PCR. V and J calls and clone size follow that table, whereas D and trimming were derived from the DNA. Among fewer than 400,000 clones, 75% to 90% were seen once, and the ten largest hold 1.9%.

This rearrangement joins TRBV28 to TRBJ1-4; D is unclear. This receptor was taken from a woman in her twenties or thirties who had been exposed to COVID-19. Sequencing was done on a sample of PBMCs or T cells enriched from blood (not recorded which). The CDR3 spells CASSRAGSTNEKLFF. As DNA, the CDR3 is TGTGCCAGCAGCCGGGCGGGCTCTACTAATGAAAAACTGTTTTTT.